This record concerns one T cell receptor beta chain sequence. The specificity of this receptor is unknown. There are no base qualities to consult, and no much larger clone falls within one base. CDR1 and CDR2, per the germline V gene, are SGHTA and FQGNSA. Here V drops 1 base and J drops 0 bases, and the junction holds 2 bases not matched to any gene. From its cysteine to its phenylalanine, the CDR3 spans 15 amino acids. Just CDR3 DNA is preserved here, 45 bases in frame from base 1. The data were obtained in a study of T cell repertoires in cytomegalovirus infection (dated by TCRdb to the late 2010s). Looking at the study overall: Recently identified HLA-C-restricted CMV epitopes, whose presentation resists viral immunomodulation, were targeted by peptide stimulations together with well-studied HLA-B-restricted epitopes. Because public TCR beta signatures pointed to carriage of CMV infection together with the matching HLA type, the HLA type of each donor mattered for the analysis.

The sequencer was an Illumina HiSeq 1500. The public sequencing data were trimmed at Q25 with fastp and processed into clonotypes with MiXCR by TCRdb, which kept only in-frame beta chains. Duplicate CDR3 protein sequences are folded into a single record with the most common DNA and genes. The sample contains about a million distinct CDR3 sequences, 31% of them found a single time. The ten biggest clones cover over 13% of the sample. According to the study, the label for this sample's treatment or condition signals: in vitro stimulation with specific CMV peptide epitopes to enrich CMV-specific T cells. The research as a whole found: Cumulative frequency of public TCR beta family members discriminated carriers of CMV infection plus the relevant HLA type in this cohort and an independent roughly 330-donor cohort. The ex vivo response was dominated by HLA-C-restricted CMV-specific TCR beta clonotypes, which also provided the single most frequent clonotype in two of eight donors.

This TCR was recovered from a human donor in good health (CMV status not recorded). Some clones in this sample may be carry-over from other donors' samples. The chain is encoded by TRBV7-2 joined to TRBJ2-5; 7 middle bases align to TRBD1. The material sequenced was cultured CD8+ T cells from PBMCs, taken from culture after CMV antigen stimulation. The CDR3 protein sequence reads: CASSLDGTDQETQYF. In nucleotide form, the sequence is TGTGCCAGCAGCTTAGACGGGACAGACCAAGAGACCCAGTACTTC.